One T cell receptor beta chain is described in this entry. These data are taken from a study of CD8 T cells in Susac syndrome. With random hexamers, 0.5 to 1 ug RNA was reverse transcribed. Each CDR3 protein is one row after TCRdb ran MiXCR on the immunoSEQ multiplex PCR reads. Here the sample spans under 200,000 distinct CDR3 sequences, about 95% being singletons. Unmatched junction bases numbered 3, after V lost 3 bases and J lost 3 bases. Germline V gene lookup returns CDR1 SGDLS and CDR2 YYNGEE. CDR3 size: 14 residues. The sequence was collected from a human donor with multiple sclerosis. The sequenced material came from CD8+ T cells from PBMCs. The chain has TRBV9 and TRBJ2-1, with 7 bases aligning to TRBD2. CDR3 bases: TGTGCCAGCAGCGCGACTAGCAGCTACAATGAGCAGTTCTTC. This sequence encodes CASSATSSYNEQFF.